The sequence of this T cell receptor (beta chain) was determined in a study of technical replicates of blood from four donors. The germline V gene has CDR1 SGHTA and CDR2 FQGTGA. V dropped 3 bases and J dropped 0 bases, with 6 bases sitting between them. This CDR3 contains 14 residues. Method: immunoSEQ multiplex PCR; TCRdb's copy keeps in-frame clones and lacks some. This table has some 94,000 clones, over 85% appearing once. J is TRBJ1-3 and V is TRBV7-3; D is undetermined. The receptor was isolated from a human donor in good health. The specimen sequenced was T cells isolated from PBMCs. The CDR3 bases are TGTGCCAGCAGCTTCGGTCACTCTGGAAACACCATATATTTT. Translated, it gives CASSFGHSGNTIYF.